One sample yielded the 32 T cell receptor beta chains listed below, sequenced in a study of OX40 agonist ivuxolimab in advanced cancers. The data were produced by immunoSEQ multiplex PCR, yet TCRdb's version contains in-frame clones alone and is incomplete. This table has more than 55,000 clones, 70% to 90% appearing once. The material was CD4+ or CD8+ T cells sorted from blood, obtained in a trial of the OX40 agonist ivuxolimab. Receptor source: an adult with an advanced solid tumor such as melanoma, head and neck, liver or kidney cancer.

The rearrangement links TRBV11-3 to TRBJ1-1, with 7 bases aligning to TRBD1. Germline V lookup: CDR1 SGHNT, CDR2 YENEEA. The CDR3 contains 14 residues. The junction had 6 bases not matched to a gene; V was cut back by 8 bases and J by 0 bases. CDR3 sequence reads: CASSRDSVNTEAFF. In DNA form, the CDR3 reads TGTGCCAGCTCCCGGGACAGCGTGAACACTGAAGCTTTCTTT.

This clone was picked up one time. One junction end disagrees with the germline gene, perhaps due to a read error. This chain joins TRBV6-6 and TRBJ1-2, with 7 nucleotides matching TRBD1. Germline V CDR1 and CDR2: MNHNY, SVGAGI (reference sequence). The CDR3 contains 14 residues. The CDR3 region is CAISESGTDYGYTF. The CDR3 DNA follows: TGTGCCATCAGTGAGTCTGGGACAGACTATGGCTACACCTTC.

The V gene is TRBV7-9, the J gene TRBJ2-1, with D perhaps assigned TRBD1 or TRBD2 (5 bases each). The length of the CDR3 is 16 residues. CDR1 is SEHNR, CDR2 FQNEAQ, per germline (reference sequence). V was clipped by 1 base and J by 7 bases, with 17 bases between them. Written as DNA, the CDR3 is TGTGCCAGCAGCTTAGGAGGGACCCGCCACAGGAATGAGCAGTTCTTC. Amino acids: CASSLGGTRHRNEQFF.

The chain combines TRBV20-1 with TRBJ1-2; possible D gene TRBD1, 5 bases. The CDR3 contains 11 residues. Trimming pared 4 bases from V and 4 bases from J, leaving 7 bases between. Germline CDR1 reads DFQATT; CDR2 reads SNEGSKA (reference sequence). CDR3 DNA: TGCAGTGCTAAGCAGGGCTATGGCTACACCTTC. Residues: CSAKQGYGYTF.

The genes are TRBV6-4 and TRBJ1-1; perhaps TRBD1 as D (5 bases). The germline CDR1 and CDR2 sequences are MRHNA and SNTAGT. The CDR3 is 14 amino acids. Trimming took off 0 bases at V and 4 bases at J, with 9 bases between the two ends. In DNA form, the CDR3 reads TGTGCCAGCAGTGACTCGAGCAGGGCCACTGAAGCTTTCTTT. It is translated as CASSDSSRATEAFF.

The chain combines TRBV7-2 with TRBJ1-3, with 9 positions matching TRBD1. There are 17 residues in the CDR3. Looked up from germline, CDR1 is SGHTA and CDR2 is FQGNSA. V was clipped by 4 bases and J by 3 bases; unmatched bases: 10. CDR3 protein: CASSYGGQGVGGNTIYF. CDR3 coding DNA: TGTGCCAGCAGCTACGGGGGACAGGGAGTGGGTGGAAACACCATATATTTT.

J is TRBJ1-5 and V is TRBV11-1; D is perhaps TRBD1 (5 bases). The CDR3 runs to 13 residues. The V end lost 5 bases, the J end lost 9 bases, and 14 bases lay between the germline ends. Germline V lookup: CDR1 SGHAT, CDR2 FQDESV (reference sequence). The CDR3 loop is CASSRDGQGPQHF. The CDR3 nucleotides read TGTGCCAGCAGCCGGGACGGTCAGGGGCCCCAGCATTTT. The whole variable domain, filled in from reference TRBV11-1 and TRBJ1-5, reads EAEVAQSPRYKITEKSQAVAFWCDPISGHATLYWYRQILGQGPELLVQFQDESVVDDSQLPKDRFSAERLKGVDSTLKIQPAELGDSAMYLCASSRDGQGPQHFGDGTRLSIL.

The V and J genes are TRBV11-2 and TRBJ2-5, with D perhaps TRBD1 or TRBD2 (5 bases each). Trimming removed 5 bases at V and 5 bases at J, with 12 bases between. CDR3 length: 13 residues. The germline V gene has CDR1 SGHAT and CDR2 FQNNGV. The CDR3 loop is CASSPQGAETQYF. The CDR3 bases are TGTGCCAGCAGCCCCCAGGGAGCGGAGACCCAGTACTTC.

J is TRBJ1-4 and V is TRBV5-1, with a tentative D call TRBD1 (6 bases). Germline CDR1 reads SGHRS; CDR2 reads YFSETQ. This CDR3 is built from 16 residues. V was shortened by 0 bases and J by 7 bases, with 16 bases between the two germline ends. CDR3 residues: CASSLASQGPSEKLFF. The CDR3 nucleotides read TGCGCCAGCAGCTTGGCGTCACAGGGTCCGAGTGAAAAACTGTTTTTT.

The chain is built from TRBV9 and TRBJ2-5; 9 bases agree with TRBD2. The V gene's germline CDR1 is SGDLS and CDR2 YYNGEE. V dropped 4 bases and J dropped 5; count of bases not matched to a gene: 9. The CDR3 is 15 amino acids. CDR3 coding DNA: TGTGCCAGCAGCTCTGGCGGGGGGGCGTCGGAGACCCAGTACTTC. Encoded protein: CASSSGGGASETQYF.

This chain connects TRBV5-1 to TRBJ2-7, with TRBD2 identical over 9 bases. Unmatched junction bases numbered 10, after V lost 4 bases and J lost 2 bases. CDR3 size: 16 residues. Germline V lookup: CDR1 SGHRS, CDR2 YFSETQ. CDR3 protein: CASSTQSSGVTYEQYF. CDR3 DNA sequence: TGCGCCAGCAGCACCCAATCTAGCGGGGTCACCTACGAGCAGTACTTC.

The genes are TRBV4-1 and TRBJ2-1; maybe TRBD1 (6 bases). CDR1 and CDR2 from the germline V gene are MGHRA and YSYEKL. The CDR3 is made up of 19 amino acids. V lost 1 base to trimming and J lost 5 bases, with 24 bases between them. This CDR3 reads CASSQALAVAGDGHNEQFF. The CDR3, as DNA: TGCGCCAGCAGCCAAGCCCTGGCGGTTGCAGGGGATGGACACAATGAGCAGTTCTTC.

The chain couples TRBV6-6 to TRBJ2-5; D assignment may be TRBD1 or TRBD2 (6 bases each). V was cut by 4 bases and J by 7 bases, with 22 bases left in between. This CDR3 is 16 amino acids long. CDR1 and CDR2 (germline): MNHNY, SVGAGI (reference sequence). CDR3 bases: TGTGCCAGCAGTTCCGAGGAGGGGGGTAAGCCGAGGACCCAGTACTTC. It translates to CASSSEEGGKPRTQYF.

This clone occurred once. The DNA for the CDR3 is TGTGCCATCAGTGTTACTAGCGGGGACACAGATACGCAGTATTTT. Protein: CAISVTSGDTDTQYF. The V and J genes are TRBV10-3 and TRBJ2-3; 10 bases are a match to TRBD2. Germline V gene data show CDR1 as ENHRY and CDR2 as SYGVKD. Unmatched junction bases numbered 3, after V lost 4 bases and J lost 2 bases. This CDR3 is 15 amino acids long.

CDR3 DNA sequence: TGTGCCAGCAGCTCCGGACGAGAGCAGTACTTC. It codes for CASSSGREQYF. The chain has TRBV5-6 and TRBJ2-7, with D unclear. The germline V gene has CDR1 SGHDT and CDR2 YYEEEE. Trimming took off 3 bases at V and 7 bases at J, with 8 bases between the two ends. The CDR3 totals 11 residues.

This clone has more than one count but fewer than ten. The chain couples TRBV29-1 to TRBJ2-1; the D is unclear. Germline V CDR1 and CDR2: SQVTM, ANQGSEA. This CDR3 spans 13 amino acids. Deletions cut 2 bases from V and 10 bases from J, with 15 bases between. The CDR3 loop reads CSVELGSSTEQFF. CDR3 in DNA: TGCAGCGTTGAATTGGGCAGCTCGACGGAGCAGTTCTTC.

The chain employs TRBV7-2 and TRBJ1-4; 8 nucleotides align to TRBD1. Germline V CDR1 and CDR2: SGHTA, FQGNSA. The J segment lost 7 bases and the V segment lost 1 base, leaving 5 bases of the junction unmatched. This CDR3 has 15 residues. The CDR3 nucleotides read TGTGCCAGCAGCTTAGACGGCAGGGGGCGTGAAAAACTGTTTTTT. As protein: CASSLDGRGREKLFF.

This clone was observed a handful of times. V usage is TRBV6-5 and J usage is TRBJ2-1; the match to TRBD2 covers 9 bases. The CDR3 is 15 amino acids. Germline-derived CDR1 and CDR2 are MNHEY and SVGAGI. Germline trimming cut 3 bases from V and 8 bases from J; bases unmatched to any gene: 8. The CDR3 spells CASSYSGSRGDEQFF. The CDR3 region has the DNA TGTGCCAGCAGTTATAGCGGGAGCAGGGGGGATGAGCAGTTCTTC.

This rearrangement joins TRBV19 to TRBJ1-2; D perhaps matches TRBD1 (5 bases). V was clipped by 0 bases and J by 7 bases, with 12 bases between them. The germline V gene encodes CDR1 LNHDA and CDR2 SQIVND (reference sequence). CDR3 length: 14 residues. CDR3 sequence (DNA): TGTGCCAGTAGTATAGAGGGCCGGGGGGGTGGCTACACCTTC. As protein: CASSIEGRGGGYTF.

Remarks on this clone: The junction departs from germline at one end; a sequencing error may be responsible. The J gene is TRBJ2-3, the V gene TRBV7-2; D tentatively reads TRBD1 or TRBD2 (5 bases each). The CDR3 length is 16 residues. Germline lookup yields CDR1 SGHTA and CDR2 FQGNSA. The CDR3 protein is CASSLAQAGTTDTQYF. The CDR3 nucleotides read TGTGCCAGCAGTTTAGCCCAGGCCGGGACCACAGATACGCAGTATTTT.

This clone was counted between two and nine times. This rearrangement joins TRBV6-6 to TRBJ2-7; 11 bases align to TRBD1. Trimming took 5 bases from V and 6 from J; bases not matched to a gene: 6. Per the germline V gene, CDR1 is MNHNY and CDR2 is SVGAGI (reference sequence). This CDR3 comprises 14 residues. CDR3 protein: CASSLSGTGGEQYF. The CDR3 DNA sequence: TGTGCCAGCAGTCTCTCCGGGACAGGGGGCGAGCAGTACTTC.

The chain employs TRBV9 and TRBJ1-6; D remains ambiguous. Trimming shortened V by 3 bases and J by 2 bases, and 18 bases separated the two germline ends. This CDR3 is 18 amino acids long. Germline assignment: CDR1 SGDLS and CDR2 YYNGEE. The CDR3 is CASSGTERESTYNSPLHF. CDR3 sequence (DNA): TGTGCCAGCAGCGGGACGGAGAGAGAAAGCACCTATAATTCACCCCTCCACTTT.

V is TRBV5-1 and J is TRBJ2-3; 9 bases map to TRBD1. CDR3 length: 14 amino acids. With 4 bases clipped from V and 5 bases from J, the junction kept 5 bases outside the gene matches. CDR1 and CDR2 from the germline V gene are SGHRS and YFSETQ. The CDR3 DNA is TGCGCCAGCAGCACGGACAGGGGTGGAGATACGCAGTATTTT. This codes for CASSTDRGGDTQYF.

This clone was seen a handful of times. V is TRBV29-1 and J is TRBJ2-6, with D uncertain. Looked up from germline, CDR1 is SQVTM and CDR2 is ANQGSEA. Trimming stripped 6 bases from V and 2 bases from J, with 8 bases between. There are 13 residues in the CDR3. CDR3 in amino acids: CSVEIAGANVLTF. DNA of the CDR3: TGCAGCGTGGAGATAGCTGGGGCCAACGTCCTGACTTTC.

The chain combines TRBV7-9 with TRBJ2-5; D uncertain. The CDR3 spans 11 residues. Germline assignment: CDR1 SEHNR and CDR2 FQNEAQ (reference sequence). V was clipped by 0 bases and J by 7 bases, with 3 bases between them. The CDR3 here is CASSLAVTQYF. In DNA, the CDR3 is TGTGCCAGCAGCTTAGCAGTGACCCAGTACTTC.

This clone has just one count. The chain links TRBV7-9 to TRBJ1-1; 7 nucleotides align to TRBD1. Trimming removed 5 bases from V and 1 base from J; junction bases left unmatched: 4. This CDR3 region has 14 residues. Germline V lookup: CDR1 SEHNR, CDR2 FQNEAQ (reference sequence). The CDR3 DNA reads as TGTGCCAGCAGCGTACGACAGGGGAACACTGAAGCTTTCTTT. Its translation is CASSVRQGNTEAFF.

This chain joins TRBV2 and TRBJ2-2, with 9 bases identical to TRBD2. This CDR3 spans 19 amino acids. V trimming: 6 bases; J trimming: 3 bases; junction bases outside the gene matches: 17. In germline, CDR1 is SNHLY, CDR2 FYNNEI. The CDR3 DNA reads as TGTGCCAGCAGAACAAAGCGGGGGGCTCTGCAAACGGACACCGGGGAGCTGTTTTTT. Its translation is CASRTKRGALQTDTGELFF.

This clone was detected a few times. This rearrangement joins TRBV20-1 to TRBJ1-4; D gene uncertain. The ends were cut back, 5 bases at V and 5 bases at J, with 6 bases in the middle. The CDR3 totals 11 residues. The germline CDR1 and CDR2 sequences are DFQATT and SNEGSKA (reference sequence). CDR3 nucleotide sequence: TGCAGTGCTGTAGAGAATGAAAAACTGTTTTTT. It specifies CSAVENEKLFF.

The rearrangement links TRBV5-1 to TRBJ2-3; 10 bases line up with TRBD1. Unmatched junction bases numbered 9, after V lost 4 bases and J lost 4 bases. CDR1 SGHRS and CDR2 YFSETQ come from the germline V gene. There are 16 residues in the CDR3. The CDR3: CASSLVTGGRADTQYF. CDR3 nucleotides: TGCGCCAGCAGCCTTGTGACAGGGGGCCGAGCAGATACGCAGTATTTT.

The chain uses TRBV28 and TRBJ1-5; D call uncertain. Germline V CDR1 and CDR2: MDHEN, SYDVKM. The CDR3 sequence is 12 residues long. Trimming pared 5 bases from V and 2 bases from J, leaving 4 bases between. The CDR3 protein is CASSAGNQPQHF. The DNA for the CDR3 is TGTGCCAGCAGTGCTGGCAATCAGCCCCAGCATTTT.

This chain uses TRBV5-5 with TRBJ1-2; tentatively, D is TRBD1 (6 bases). Trimming took 1 base from V and 4 from J, leaving 8 bases between them. The CDR3 extends over 13 amino acids. Germline V gene sequence: CDR1 SGHKS, CDR2 YYEKEE (reference sequence). The CDR3, as DNA: TGTGCCAGCAGCTTGCAGGGGCCCTATGGCTACACCTTC. Translated: CASSLQGPYGYTF.

The J gene is TRBJ1-5, the V gene TRBV5-4, with TRBD1 matching 8 bases. This CDR3 is 13 amino acids long. The germline gives CDR1 SGHNT, CDR2 YYREEE (reference sequence). V was pared by 3 bases and J by 5 bases, with 1 base of the junction left unmatched. The CDR3 region has the DNA TGTGCCAGCAGCTGGGGACAGGATCAGCCCCAGCATTTT. Translating it yields CASSWGQDQPQHF. Drawing the rest from reference TRBV5-4 and TRBJ1-5, the complete variable domain is ETGVTQSPTHLIKTRGQQVTLRCSSQSGHNTVSWYQQALGQGPQFIFQYYREEENGRGNFPPRFSGLQFPNYSSELNVNALELDDSALYLCASSWGQDQPQHFGDGTRLSIL.